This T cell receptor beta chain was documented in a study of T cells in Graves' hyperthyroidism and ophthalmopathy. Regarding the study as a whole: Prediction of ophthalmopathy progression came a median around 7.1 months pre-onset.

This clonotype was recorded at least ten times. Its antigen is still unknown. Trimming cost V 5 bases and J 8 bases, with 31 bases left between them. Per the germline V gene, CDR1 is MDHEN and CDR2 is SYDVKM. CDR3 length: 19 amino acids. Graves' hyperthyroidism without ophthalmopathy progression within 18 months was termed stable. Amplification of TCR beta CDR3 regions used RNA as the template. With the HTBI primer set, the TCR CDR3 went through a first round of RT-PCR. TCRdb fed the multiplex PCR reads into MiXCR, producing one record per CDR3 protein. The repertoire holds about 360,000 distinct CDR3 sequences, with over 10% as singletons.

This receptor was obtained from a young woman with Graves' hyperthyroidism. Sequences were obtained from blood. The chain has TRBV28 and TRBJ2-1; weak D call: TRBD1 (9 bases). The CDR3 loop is CASSTSTPEQGAREDEQFF. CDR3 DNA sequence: TGTGCCAGCAGTACCTCAACCCCAGAACAGGGGGCGCGGGAGGATGAGCAGTTCTTC.